This TCR beta chain was profiled in a study of shared clonotypes between healthy human individuals (dated by TCRdb to about 2020). At the level of the whole study: A couple of women and a few men aged 18 to 49 years were included in the cohort. Each donor's leukapheresis produced roughly between roughly 0.9 and 9 billion PBMCs. For each donor, CD4 naive and CD4 memory were each run on three plates, CD8 naive on two plates, and CD8 memory on one plate. To estimate repertoire size and how much clonotype sharing occurs between individuals, the study deeply sequenced the blood TCR repertoires of roughly 5 healthy adults. Libraries were prepared and TCR repertoires were sequenced by different laboratories using diverse techniques, in order to increase sequencing depth and limit assay-specific biases.

Worth noting for this clone: It lacks a known antigen. No qualities accompany the bases; no much larger clone lies one base away.

CD8 naive samples were CD45RO-negative cells positively selected for CCR7, giving a CD45RA+CCR7+ population that excluded TemRA cells. The donors were healthy, HIV-negative adults with no recently reported acute infections or vaccinations. Every donor was a Caucasian adult living in Nashville, Tennessee, USA. After blood collection by leukapheresis, PBMCs were isolated using Ficoll-Histopaque density gradient centrifugation and then cryopreserved in the vapor phase of liquid nitrogen. Analytical flow cytometry was used to check the purity and quantity of each magnetically sorted T cell population. Genomic DNA was isolated from every sorted fraction and measured by UV absorbance on a Nanodrop 2000c. CDR1 and CDR2, per the germline V gene (reference sequence), are SGHNT and YYREEE. The CDR3 measures 13 amino acids from cysteine to phenylalanine. Left in the record is the CDR3 DNA by itself, 39 bases read in frame from the first base. V loses 6 bases of germline sequence and J loses 2 bases, and the interval between the two ends is 12 bases.

TCR CDR3 regions were amplified from genomic DNA by multiplex PCR using the deep immunoSEQ assay. Genomic DNA extracted from each cell subset was distributed evenly over all wells of several immunoSEQ 96-well plates, and each plate served as one replicate. For sorted subsets, each replicate PCR was loaded with roughly 200 ng genomic DNA, equivalent to 30,000 or so T cell genomes. Purified libraries were quantified with a Qubit 3.0 fluorometer, sized on a Bioanalyzer 2100, and re-quantified with the KAPA Library Quantification kit. Each immunoSEQ 96-well plate was sequenced on its own single-read 150-cycle Illumina NextSeq 550 flow cell. The original pipeline was this. Because only junctional sequences without quality scores were contained in the immunoSEQ output, filtering matching that applied to full-length reads could not be performed. Sequences were annotated with PyIR, a Python wrapper for IgBLAST v1.9, using IMGT germline references to assign V/J genes and CDR3. Reads with weak V/J assignments (E-value above 1e-6), missing CDR3, stop codons, out-of-frame junctions, or ambiguous translated residues were removed. V3J clonotypes were defined as sequences sharing the same inferred V gene, J gene, and CDR3 amino acid sequence. Percentage overlap between repertoires was computed as shared unique clonotypes divided by the size of the smaller repertoire. RTK rarefaction, the Chao1 estimator, and Recon v2.1 estimates of unobserved clonotypes were used to assess repertoire richness. Generation probabilities for all TCRbeta clonotypes obtained by the gDNA method from a handful of donors were computed using OLGA. The table was pulled from immuneACCESS by TCRdb, which kept in-frame rearrangements only. Such tables lose some clones; where checked, under half of the loss comes from unresolved V genes, and the rest has no known cause. V, J and clone size are taken as reported in that table, and D and trimming were inferred from the DNA itself. A total of hundreds of thousands of clones appear in this sample, roughly 96% of them only once. About 0.12% of the sample rests with the top ten.

Points the paper makes about the study in general: Even with the large sequencing depth, rarefaction of the sorted-subset datasets indicated that sequencing was incomplete. Naive subsets generally had larger estimated clonotype richness than memory subsets. Sharing across several donors was observed for about 4.8% of naive CD4, over 3% of naive CD8, over 2% of memory CD4, and about 0.4% of memory CD8 clonotypes. Pairwise subsampling led to the expectation that sequencing depth would affect the degree of clonotype sharing among donors. Compared with non-shared clonotypes, the clonotypes found in all four sorted-subset donors had higher generation probabilities. Sampling was limited to blood, and TCR repertoires in tissue likely differ from TCR repertoires in blood. The small number of donors limited the genetic and exposure-history diversity represented.

The V and J segments used are TRBV5-4 and TRBJ2-7; the D gene is not confidently resolved. The source material was naive CD8+ T cells sorted from blood. In light of the paper, this sample's cell subset or site label describes: CD45RA+CCR7+. The sequence was collected from a woman aged 25 to 45 in good health. The CDR3 here reads CASTYPGAYEQYF. The nucleotide sequence reads as follows: TGTGCCAGCACTTACCCCGGCGCCTACGAGCAGTACTTC. The CDR3, completed at both ends by the reference TRBV5-4 and TRBJ2-7 genes, gives the full variable domain ETGVTQSPTHLIKTRGQQVTLRCSSQSGHNTVSWYQQALGQGPQFIFQYYREEENGRGNFPPRFSGLQFPNYSSELNVNALELDDSALYLCASTYPGAYEQYFGPGTRLTVT.